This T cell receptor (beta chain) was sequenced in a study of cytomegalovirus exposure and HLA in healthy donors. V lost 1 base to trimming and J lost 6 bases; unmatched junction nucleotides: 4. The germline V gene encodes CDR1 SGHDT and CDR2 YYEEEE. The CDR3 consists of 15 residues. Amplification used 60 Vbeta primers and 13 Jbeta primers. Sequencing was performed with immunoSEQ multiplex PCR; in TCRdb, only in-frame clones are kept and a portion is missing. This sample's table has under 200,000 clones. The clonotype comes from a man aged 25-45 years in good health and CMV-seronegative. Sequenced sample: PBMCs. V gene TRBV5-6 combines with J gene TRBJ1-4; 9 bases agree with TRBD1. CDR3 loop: CASSLTGGEYEKLFF. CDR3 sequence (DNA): TGTGCCAGCAGCTTGACAGGGGGCGAGTATGAAAAACTGTTTTTT.